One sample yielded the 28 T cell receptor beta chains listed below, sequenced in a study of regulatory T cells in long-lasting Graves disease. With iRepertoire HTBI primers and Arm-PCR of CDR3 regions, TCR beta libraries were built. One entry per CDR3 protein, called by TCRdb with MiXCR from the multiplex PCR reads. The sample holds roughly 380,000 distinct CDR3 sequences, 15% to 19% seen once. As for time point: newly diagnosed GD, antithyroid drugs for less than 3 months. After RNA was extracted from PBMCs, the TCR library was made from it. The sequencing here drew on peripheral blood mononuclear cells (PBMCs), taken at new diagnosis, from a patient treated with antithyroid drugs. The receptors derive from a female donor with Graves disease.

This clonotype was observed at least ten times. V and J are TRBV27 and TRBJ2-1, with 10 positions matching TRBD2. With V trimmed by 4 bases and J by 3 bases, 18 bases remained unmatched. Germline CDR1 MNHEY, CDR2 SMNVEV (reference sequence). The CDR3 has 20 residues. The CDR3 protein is CASSSRSGGKGLASYNEQFF. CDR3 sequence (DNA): TGTGCCAGCAGTTCCAGGAGCGGGGGAAAGGGACTAGCGAGCTACAATGAGCAGTTCTTC.

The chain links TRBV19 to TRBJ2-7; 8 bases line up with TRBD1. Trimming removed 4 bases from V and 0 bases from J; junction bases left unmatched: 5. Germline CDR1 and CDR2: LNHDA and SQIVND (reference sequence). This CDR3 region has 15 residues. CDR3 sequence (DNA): TGTGCCAGTAGTACGACCGGGACAGGCTCCTACGAGCAGTACTTC. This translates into CASSTTGTGSYEQYF.

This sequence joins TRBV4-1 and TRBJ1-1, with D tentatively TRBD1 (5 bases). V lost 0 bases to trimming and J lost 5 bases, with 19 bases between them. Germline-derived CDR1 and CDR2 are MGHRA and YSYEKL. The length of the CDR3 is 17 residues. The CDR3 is CASSQEPGNPLGTEAFF. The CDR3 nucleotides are TGCGCCAGCAGCCAAGAGCCAGGGAACCCCCTTGGAACTGAAGCTTTCTTT.

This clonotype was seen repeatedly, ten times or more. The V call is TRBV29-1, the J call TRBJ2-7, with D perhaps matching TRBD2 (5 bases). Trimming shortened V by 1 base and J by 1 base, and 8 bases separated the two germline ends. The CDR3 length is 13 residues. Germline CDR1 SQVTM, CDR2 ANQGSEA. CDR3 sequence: CSVEVGESYEQYF. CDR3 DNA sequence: TGCAGCGTTGAAGTTGGGGAGTCCTACGAGCAGTACTTC.

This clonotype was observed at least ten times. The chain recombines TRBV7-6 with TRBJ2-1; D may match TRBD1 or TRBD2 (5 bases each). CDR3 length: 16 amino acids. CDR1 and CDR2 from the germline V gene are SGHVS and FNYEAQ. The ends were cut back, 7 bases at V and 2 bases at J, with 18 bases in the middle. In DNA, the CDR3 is TGTGCCAGCACCCAATCGTGGGACGCTGCCTACAATGAGCAGTTCTTC. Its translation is CASTQSWDAAYNEQFF.

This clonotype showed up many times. The CDR3: CASSRGQQTSGSSIDTQYF. As DNA, the CDR3 is TGTGCCAGCAGTCGTGGACAGCAGACTAGCGGGAGTAGTATAGATACGCAGTATTTT. This chain joins TRBV12-3 or TRBV12-4 and TRBJ2-3; 12 bases line up with TRBD2. This CDR3 spans 19 amino acids. V shed 5 bases, J shed 5 bases, and the junction held 17 bases outside the gene matches.

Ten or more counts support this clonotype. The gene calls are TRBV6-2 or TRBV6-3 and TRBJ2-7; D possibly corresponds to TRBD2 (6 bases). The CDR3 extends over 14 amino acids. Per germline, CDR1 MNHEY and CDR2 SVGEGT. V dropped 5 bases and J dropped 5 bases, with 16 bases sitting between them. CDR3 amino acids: CASSPRRDGDEQYF. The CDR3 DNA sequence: TGTGCCAGCAGTCCCCGGCGGGACGGAGACGAGCAGTACTTC.

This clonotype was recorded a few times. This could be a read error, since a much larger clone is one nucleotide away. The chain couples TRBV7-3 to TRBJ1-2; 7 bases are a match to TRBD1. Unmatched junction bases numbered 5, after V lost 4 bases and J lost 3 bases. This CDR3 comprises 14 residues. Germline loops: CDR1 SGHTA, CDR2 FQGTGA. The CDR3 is CASSSTGTDYGYTF. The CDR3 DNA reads TGTGCCAGCAGCTCGACCGGGACAGACTATGGCTACACCTTC.

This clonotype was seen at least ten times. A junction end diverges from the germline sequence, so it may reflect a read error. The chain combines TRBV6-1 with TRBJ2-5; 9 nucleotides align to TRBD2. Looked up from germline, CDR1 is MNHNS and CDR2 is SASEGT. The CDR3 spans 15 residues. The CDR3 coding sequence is TGTGCCAGCAGTCAAGCGGGGGGCACGGTGGAGACCCAGTACTTC. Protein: CASSQAGGTVETQYF.

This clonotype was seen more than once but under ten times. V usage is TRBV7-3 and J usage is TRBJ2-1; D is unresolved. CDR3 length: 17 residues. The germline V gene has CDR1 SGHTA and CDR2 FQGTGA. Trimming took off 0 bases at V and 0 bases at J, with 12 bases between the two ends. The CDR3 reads CASSLTPGGNSYNEQFF. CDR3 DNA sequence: TGTGCCAGCAGCTTAACGCCAGGCGGCAACTCCTACAATGAGCAGTTCTTC.

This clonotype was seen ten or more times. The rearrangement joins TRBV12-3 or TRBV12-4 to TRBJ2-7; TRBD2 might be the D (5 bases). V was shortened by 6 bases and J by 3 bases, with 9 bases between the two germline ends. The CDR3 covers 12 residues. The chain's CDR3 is CASRYRDYEQYF. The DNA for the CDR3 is TGTGCCAGCAGATACCGGGACTACGAGCAGTACTTC.

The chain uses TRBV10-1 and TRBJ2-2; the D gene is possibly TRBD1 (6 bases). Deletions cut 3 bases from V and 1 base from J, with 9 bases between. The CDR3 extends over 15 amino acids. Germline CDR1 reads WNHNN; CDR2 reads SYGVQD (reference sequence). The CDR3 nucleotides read TGCGCCAGCAGTGATGGGGGCCAGAACACCGGGGAGCTGTTTTTT. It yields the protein CASSDGGQNTGELFF.

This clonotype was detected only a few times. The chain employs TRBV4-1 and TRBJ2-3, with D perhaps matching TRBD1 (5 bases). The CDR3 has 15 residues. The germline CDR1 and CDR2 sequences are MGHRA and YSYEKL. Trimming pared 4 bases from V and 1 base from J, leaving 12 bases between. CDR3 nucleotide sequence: TGCGCCAGCAGCCCAAGATCCAGGGGCACAGATACGCAGTATTTT. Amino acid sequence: CASSPRSRGTDTQYF.

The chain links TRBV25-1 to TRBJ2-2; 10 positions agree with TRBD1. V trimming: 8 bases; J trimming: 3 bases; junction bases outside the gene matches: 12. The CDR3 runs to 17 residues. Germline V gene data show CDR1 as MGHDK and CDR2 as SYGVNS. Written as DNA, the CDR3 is TGTGCCAGCGGGGAACTCCCGGGACAGGGGTACACCGGGGAGCTGTTTTTT. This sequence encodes CASGELPGQGYTGELFF.

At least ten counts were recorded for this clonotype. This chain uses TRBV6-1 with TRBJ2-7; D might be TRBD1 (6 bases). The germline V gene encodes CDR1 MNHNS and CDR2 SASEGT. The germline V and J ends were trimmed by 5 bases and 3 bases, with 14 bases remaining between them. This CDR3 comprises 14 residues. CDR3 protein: CASSQDRQVYEQYF. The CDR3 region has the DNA TGTGCCAGCAGTCAAGACCGACAGGTCTACGAGCAGTACTTC.

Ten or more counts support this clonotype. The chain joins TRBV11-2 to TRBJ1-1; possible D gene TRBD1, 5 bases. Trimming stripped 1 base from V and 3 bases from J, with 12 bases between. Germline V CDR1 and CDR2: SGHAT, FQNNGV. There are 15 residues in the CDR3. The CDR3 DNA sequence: TGTGCCAGCAGCTTAGGCGTTGGGGGGTACACTGAAGCTTTCTTT. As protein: CASSLGVGGYTEAFF.

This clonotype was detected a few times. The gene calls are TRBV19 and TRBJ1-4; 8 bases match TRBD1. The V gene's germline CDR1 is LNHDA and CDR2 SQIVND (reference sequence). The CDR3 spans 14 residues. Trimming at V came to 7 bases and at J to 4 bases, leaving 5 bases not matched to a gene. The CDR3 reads CASKTGTGNEKLFF. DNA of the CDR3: TGTGCCAGTAAGACCGGGACAGGTAATGAAAAACTGTTTTTT.

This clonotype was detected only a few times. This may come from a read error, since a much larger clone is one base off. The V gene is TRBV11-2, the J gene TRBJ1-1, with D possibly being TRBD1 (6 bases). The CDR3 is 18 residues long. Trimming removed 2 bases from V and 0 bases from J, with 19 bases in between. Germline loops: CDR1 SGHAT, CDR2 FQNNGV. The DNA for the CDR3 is TGTGCCAGCAGCTTAATTGTCAGGGGCTCCGGCATGAACACTGAAGCTTTCTTT. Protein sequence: CASSLIVRGSGMNTEAFF.

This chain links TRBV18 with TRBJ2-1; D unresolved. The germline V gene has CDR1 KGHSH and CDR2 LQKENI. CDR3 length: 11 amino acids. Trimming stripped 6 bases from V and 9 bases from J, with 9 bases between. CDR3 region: CASSLKTEQFF. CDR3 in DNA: TGTGCCAGCTCTCTCAAGACTGAGCAGTTCTTC. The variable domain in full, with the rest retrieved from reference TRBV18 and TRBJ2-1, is NAGVMQNPRHLVRRRGQEARLRCSPMKGHSHVYWYRQLPEEGLKFMVYLQKENIIDESGMPKERFSAEFPKEGPSILRIQQVVRGDSAAYFCASSLKTEQFFGPGTRLTVL.

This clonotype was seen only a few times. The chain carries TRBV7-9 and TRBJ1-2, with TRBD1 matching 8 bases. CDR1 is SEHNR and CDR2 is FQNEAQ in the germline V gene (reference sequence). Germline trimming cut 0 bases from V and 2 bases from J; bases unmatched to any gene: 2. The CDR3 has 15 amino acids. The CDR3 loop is CASSLASGGNYGYTF. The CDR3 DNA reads TGTGCCAGCAGCTTAGCCTCAGGGGGCAACTATGGCTACACCTTC.

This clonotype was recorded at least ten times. The CDR3 protein is CAISESHSGSQADTQYF. CDR3 nucleotide sequence: TGTGCCATCAGTGAGTCTCATAGCGGGAGCCAGGCAGATACGCAGTATTTT. The J gene is TRBJ2-3, the V gene TRBV10-3; 9 bases fit TRBD2. The CDR3 runs 17 residues. V lost 0 bases and J lost 4; bases outside the gene matches: 8. Germline assignment: CDR1 ENHRY and CDR2 SYGVKD.

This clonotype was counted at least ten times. CDR3 loop: CASRPGLRVNEQFF. CDR3 coding DNA: TGTGCCAGCAGACCCGGACTCAGGGTGAATGAGCAGTTCTTC. The V call is TRBV12-3 or TRBV12-4, the J call TRBJ2-1; D is tentatively TRBD1 or TRBD2 (5 bases each). The CDR3 totals 14 residues. Trimming took off 6 bases at V and 7 bases at J, with 16 bases between the two ends.

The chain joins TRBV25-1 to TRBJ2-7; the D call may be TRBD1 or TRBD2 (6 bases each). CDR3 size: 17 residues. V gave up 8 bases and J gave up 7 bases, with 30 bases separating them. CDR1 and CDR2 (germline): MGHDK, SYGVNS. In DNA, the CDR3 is TGTGCCAGCCGTTCAAAATCCGGGGGACACCAAGACTGGGAGCAGTACTTC. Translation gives CASRSKSGGHQDWEQYF.

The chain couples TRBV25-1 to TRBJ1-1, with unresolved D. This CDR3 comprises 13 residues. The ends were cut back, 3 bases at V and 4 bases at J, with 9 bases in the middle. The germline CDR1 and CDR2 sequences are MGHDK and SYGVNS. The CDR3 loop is CASSDWQLTEAFF. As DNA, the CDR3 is TGTGCCAGCAGTGACTGGCAGCTCACTGAAGCTTTCTTT.

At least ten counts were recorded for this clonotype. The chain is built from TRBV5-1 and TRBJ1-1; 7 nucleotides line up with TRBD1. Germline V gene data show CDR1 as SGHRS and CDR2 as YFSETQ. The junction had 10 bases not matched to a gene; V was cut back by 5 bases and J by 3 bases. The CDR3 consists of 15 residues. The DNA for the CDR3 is TGCGCCAGCAGACAAATCAGGGGGTTGGACACTGAAGCTTTCTTT. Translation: CASRQIRGLDTEAFF.

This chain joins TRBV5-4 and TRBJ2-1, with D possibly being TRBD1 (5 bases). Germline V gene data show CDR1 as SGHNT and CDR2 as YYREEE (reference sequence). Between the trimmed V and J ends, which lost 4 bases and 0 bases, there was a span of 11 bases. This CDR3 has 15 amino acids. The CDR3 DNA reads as TGTGCCAGCAGCCAGACAGCCAACTCCTACAATGAGCAGTTCTTC. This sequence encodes CASSQTANSYNEQFF.

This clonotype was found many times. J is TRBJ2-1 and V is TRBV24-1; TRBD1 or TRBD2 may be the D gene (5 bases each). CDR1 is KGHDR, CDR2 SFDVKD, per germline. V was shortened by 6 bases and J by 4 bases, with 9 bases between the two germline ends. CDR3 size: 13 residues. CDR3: CATSPEGYNEQFF. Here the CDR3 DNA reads TGTGCCACCAGTCCAGAGGGGTACAATGAGCAGTTCTTC.

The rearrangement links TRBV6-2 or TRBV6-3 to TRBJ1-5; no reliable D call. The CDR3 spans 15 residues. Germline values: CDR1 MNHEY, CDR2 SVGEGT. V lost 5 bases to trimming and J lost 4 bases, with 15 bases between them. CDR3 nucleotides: TGTGCCAGCAGTGATTGTATGGCAGCAAATCAGCCCCAGCATTTT. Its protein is CASSDCMAANQPQHF.